Listed here are 26 T cell receptor beta chains from one sample, sequenced in a study of response to subunit inactivated influenza vaccine. TCRdb re-analysed the RT-PCR reads in MiXCR, keeping a single row per CDR3 protein. The data hold about 170,000 distinct CDR3 sequences, with approximately 12% observed a single time. These data also formed part of another study, on T cells expressing NK-cell markers. This second report adds: It was by 5'RACE template switching with UMIs that TCR beta cDNA was made.

Sequencing was performed on CD8+ T cells sorted from PBMCs, taken 12 days after vaccination. These TCRs come from a man aged 45-60 years who received an inactivated influenza vaccine.

This chain links TRBV30 with TRBJ1-1; D is perhaps TRBD1 (6 bases). Germline V gene lookup returns CDR1 GTSNPN and CDR2 SVGIG (reference sequence). The CDR3 spans 14 residues. Trimming left V 0 bases short and J 4 bases short, with 12 bases between. CDR3 loop: CAWSVGGPGTEAFF. CDR3 in DNA: TGTGCCTGGAGTGTCGGGGGGCCGGGCACTGAAGCTTTCTTT.

This clonotype was detected ten times or more. DNA of the CDR3: TGTGCCAGCAGTTTAGGGACAGGGGACGGCTACACCTTC. It codes for CASSLGTGDGYTF. V is TRBV12-3 or TRBV12-4 and J is TRBJ1-2; 9 nucleotides align to TRBD1. CDR3 size: 13 residues. Germline trimming cut 1 base from V and 8 bases from J; bases unmatched to any gene: 2.

A remark on this clonotype: A much larger clone differs by one base, so this may be a read error. The rearrangement uses TRBV12-3 or TRBV12-4 and TRBJ2-2; possibly TRBD1 or TRBD2 for D (5 bases each). Trimming took 1 base from V and 4 from J, leaving 16 bases between them. This CDR3 region has 17 residues. DNA of the CDR3: TGTGCCAGCAGTTTAGATCATGGGACGTGGACCACCGGGGAGCTGTTTTTT. Protein: CASSLDHGTWTTGELFF.

This clonotype was seen at least ten times. Relative to the germline gene, one junction end is altered; a read error may explain this. The chain recombines TRBV12-3 or TRBV12-4 with TRBJ2-5; D is ambiguous. The CDR3 loop spans 11 amino acids. DNA of the CDR3: TGCGCCAGCAGCTTCGGGGAGACCCAGTACTTC. Its translation is CASSFGETQYF.

This chain links TRBV2 with TRBJ1-2; possible D gene TRBD1, 6 bases. With 8 bases removed from V and 2 bases from J, the gap between germline ends came to 12 bases. The CDR3 has 13 amino acids. CDR1 is SNHLY and CDR2 is FYNNEI in the germline V gene. The CDR3 protein is CASFVDRNYGYTF. For the CDR3, the DNA is TGTGCCAGCTTCGTTGACAGGAACTATGGCTACACCTTC.

There are many counts of this clonotype. The CDR3: CSVEGLAGGPRAETQYF. The DNA of the CDR3 is TGCAGCGTTGAAGGACTAGCGGGAGGGCCTCGGGCTGAGACCCAGTACTTC. This chain links TRBV29-1 with TRBJ2-5; 14 positions agree with TRBD2. The V gene's germline CDR1 is SQVTM and CDR2 ANQGSEA. The CDR3 runs to 17 residues. J gave up 5 bases and V 1 base, and 9 bases lay outside the gene matches.

In this sample, this clonotype turned up a few times. V gene TRBV28 combines with J gene TRBJ2-2; no reliable D call. Germline assignment: CDR1 MDHEN and CDR2 SYDVKM. V was pared by 7 bases and J by 10 bases, with 22 bases between. The CDR3 totals 15 residues. The CDR3 spells CASTLTRTLTQELFF. The CDR3 bases are TGTGCCAGCACCCTGACAAGGACCCTTACGCAGGAGCTGTTTTTT.

This clonotype was picked up many times. The rearrangement joins TRBV28 to TRBJ2-7; D remains unclear. The germline V gene encodes CDR1 MDHEN and CDR2 SYDVKM. The ends were cut back, 6 bases at V and 0 bases at J, with 6 bases in the middle. This CDR3 is built from 12 residues. The CDR3 coding sequence is TGTGCCAGCAGCTCCCTCTCCTACGAGCAGTACTTC. Its protein product is CASSSLSYEQYF.

This clonotype appeared a few times. This rearrangement joins TRBV7-2 to TRBJ1-1; no clear D. The V end was cut by 5 bases, the J end by 0 bases, with 16 bases between. In germline, CDR1 is SGHTA, CDR2 FQGNSA. CDR3 size: 16 residues. The CDR3 DNA follows: TGTGCCAGCAGCCTTCGACACCCCTCCCTGAACACTGAAGCTTTCTTT. As protein: CASSLRHPSLNTEAFF. Full variable domain (rest looked up from reference TRBV7-2 and TRBJ1-1): GAGVSQSPSNKVTEKGKDVELRCDPISGHTALYWYRQSLGQGLEFLIYFQGNSAPDKSGLPSDRFSAERTGGSVSTLTIQRTQQEDSAVYLCASSLRHPSLNTEAFFGQGTRLTVV.

This clonotype has only a few counts. The rearrangement uses TRBV4-2 and TRBJ2-7; TRBD1 agrees at 9 bases. Germline V gene sequence: CDR1 LGHNA, CDR2 YNFKEQ. Unmatched junction bases numbered 6, after V lost 0 bases and J lost 3 bases. This CDR3 is 16 amino acids long. The CDR3 reads CASSQEGQGTYYEQYF. The CDR3 bases are TGTGCCAGCAGCCAAGAGGGACAGGGTACCTACTACGAGCAGTACTTC.

This clonotype turned up a few times. The rearrangement joins TRBV28 to TRBJ2-1, with 9 bases fitting TRBD2. The CDR3 covers 16 residues. V shed 4 bases, J shed 6 bases, and the junction held 10 bases outside the gene matches. In germline, CDR1 is MDHEN, CDR2 SYDVKM. CDR3 in DNA: TGTGCCAGCAGTTGGGTAGGGACTAGCCCAACCAATGAGCAGTTCTTC. Its translation is CASSWVGTSPTNEQFF. The full variable domain, with the rest looked up from reference TRBV28 and TRBJ2-1, is DVKVTQSSRYLVKRTGEKVFLECVQDMDHENMFWYRQDPGLGLRLIYFSYDVKMKEKGDIPEGYSVSREKKERFSLILESASTNQTSMYLCASSWVGTSPTNEQFFGPGTRLTVL.

The rearrangement uses TRBV9 and TRBJ2-6; 8 bases are shared with TRBD1. Germline V gives CDR1 SGDLS, CDR2 YYNGEE. CDR3 length: 16 amino acids. The V and J ends lost 3 bases and 2 bases, in that order; junction bases with no gene match: 4. Written as DNA, the CDR3 is TGTGCCAGCAGCGCCGGACAGGGCGCTGGGGCCAACGTCCTGACTTTC. Its protein is CASSAGQGAGANVLTF.

CDR3 DNA: TGTGCCAGCAGTTTATCTAGTGGACTAGCGGGGGTATCTGAGCAGTACTTC. It codes for CASSLSSGLAGVSEQYF. V usage is TRBV27 and J usage is TRBJ2-7; 13 bases align to TRBD2. Trimming removed 0 bases from V and 7 bases from J; junction bases left unmatched: 9. Looked up from germline, CDR1 is MNHEY and CDR2 is SMNVEV (reference sequence). CDR3 length: 17 residues.

Regarding this clonotype: A much larger clone lies one base from this, so it may be a read error. The chain couples TRBV7-6 to TRBJ2-1; TRBD2 matches 7 bases. The junction had 12 bases not matched to a gene; V was cut back by 6 bases and J by 7 bases. CDR3 size: 15 residues. CDR1 and CDR2 from the germline V gene are SGHVS and FNYEAQ. The CDR3 DNA is TGTGCCAGCAGACAGTCCCGGGGCGGGGGTAATGAGCAGTTCTTC. Its protein product is CASRQSRGGGNEQFF.

This clonotype was seen only a few times. This chain links TRBV12-3 or TRBV12-4 with TRBJ2-7; TRBD2 agrees at 8 bases. J lost 0 bases, V lost 1 base, and 5 bases had no gene match. The CDR3 is 16 amino acids. The CDR3 loop reads CASSLVGGASSYEQYF. Written as DNA, the CDR3 is TGTGCCAGCAGTTTAGTCGGGGGGGCCTCCTCCTACGAGCAGTACTTC.

This clonotype appeared a few times. This chain joins TRBV12-3 or TRBV12-4 and TRBJ1-5; TRBD1 might be the D (5 bases). The CDR3 has 16 amino acids. The V gene lost 5 bases and the J gene lost 7 bases, with 21 bases spanning the gap. CDR3 DNA sequence: TGTGCCAGCAGTGCCCCCGGGACCCGGGGAGGGCAGCCCCAGCATTTT. This encodes CASSAPGTRGGQPQHF.

The table lists this clonotype with a few counts. V and J are TRBV14 and TRBJ2-7; perhaps TRBD1 as D (6 bases). Between the trimmed V and J ends, which lost 2 bases and 4 bases, there was a span of 9 bases. The CDR3 covers 13 residues. CDR1 SGHDN and CDR2 FVKESK come from the germline V gene. The CDR3 loop reads CASSQYRGYEQYF. In nucleotides, the CDR3 is TGTGCCAGCAGCCAATATAGGGGGTACGAGCAGTACTTC. Variable domain in full (rest from reference TRBV14 and TRBJ2-7): EAGVTQFPSHSVIEKGQTVTLRCDPISGHDNLYWYRRVMGKEIKFLLHFVKESKQDESGMPNNRFLAERTGGTYSTLKVQPAELEDSGVYFCASSQYRGYEQYFGPGTRLTVT.

This clonotype was counted between two and nine times. The rearrangement joins TRBV28 to TRBJ2-3; D is ambiguous. The V end was cut by 3 bases, the J end by 2 bases, with 15 bases between. Germline assignment: CDR1 MDHEN and CDR2 SYDVKM. The CDR3 contains 16 residues. This CDR3 reads CASSLTDQLPTDTQYF. In DNA, the CDR3 is TGTGCCAGCAGTTTGACGGACCAGCTCCCCACAGATACGCAGTATTTT. The entire variable domain, with the rest obtained from reference TRBV28 and TRBJ2-3, is as follows: DVKVTQSSRYLVKRTGEKVFLECVQDMDHENMFWYRQDPGLGLRLIYFSYDVKMKEKGDIPEGYSVSREKKERFSLILESASTNQTSMYLCASSLTDQLPTDTQYFGPGTRLTVL.

This chain joins TRBV14 and TRBJ2-2, with TRBD1 identical over 11 bases. After removal of 5 bases from V and 5 bases from J, the junction contained 7 bases not matched to a gene. CDR1 and CDR2 (germline): SGHDN, FVKESK. The CDR3 spans 16 residues. In nucleotides, the CDR3 is TGTGCCAGCAGCATGACCGGGACAGGGGGTACCGGGGAGCTGTTTTTT. Encoded protein: CASSMTGTGGTGELFF.

This clonotype appeared a few times. V gene TRBV28 combines with J gene TRBJ2-7; 8 bases are a match to TRBD1. The ends lost 6 bases at V and 0 bases at J; junction bases unmatched: 16. Germline assignment: CDR1 MDHEN and CDR2 SYDVKM. The CDR3 sequence is 18 residues long. This CDR3 reads CASSLPLRTGRSSYEQYF. The CDR3 DNA reads as TGTGCCAGCAGCTTGCCCCTTAGGACAGGGCGAAGCTCCTACGAGCAGTACTTC. The full variable domain, with the rest looked up from reference TRBV28 and TRBJ2-7, is DVKVTQSSRYLVKRTGEKVFLECVQDMDHENMFWYRQDPGLGLRLIYFSYDVKMKEKGDIPEGYSVSREKKERFSLILESASTNQTSMYLCASSLPLRTGRSSYEQYFGPGTRLTVT.

The chain uses TRBV24-1 and TRBJ2-5; 8 nucleotides match TRBD2. This CDR3 spans 14 amino acids. Looked up from germline, CDR1 is KGHDR and CDR2 is SFDVKD. Losses at the gene ends were 5 bases for V and 5 bases for J; bases not matched to a gene: 6. The CDR3 coding sequence is TGTGCCACCAGTGTCAGCGGGAGTGGTGAGACCCAGTACTTC. It is translated as CATSVSGSGETQYF.

This clonotype appeared once. The chain has TRBV2 and TRBJ2-5, with D perhaps matching TRBD1 (6 bases). CDR1 and CDR2 from the germline V gene are SNHLY and FYNNEI. This CDR3 comprises 14 residues. V was shortened by 2 bases and J by 2 bases, with 9 bases between the two germline ends. The CDR3: CASSEPRGQETQYF. CDR3 coding DNA: TGTGCCAGCAGTGAACCCAGGGGACAAGAGACCCAGTACTTC.

This clonotype occurred a few times. The CDR3 reads CASSQLTSGKNIQYF. The CDR3 bases are TGTGCCAGCAGCCAATTGACTAGCGGTAAAAACATTCAGTACTTC. The chain combines TRBV7-9 with TRBJ2-4; 9 bases match TRBD2. This CDR3 is built from 15 residues. Germline trimming cut 5 bases from V and 4 bases from J; bases unmatched to any gene: 6. Germline values: CDR1 SEHNR, CDR2 FQNEAQ (reference sequence).

In this sample, this clonotype turned up a few times. This chain joins TRBV27 and TRBJ1-2; D is unclear. The CDR3 covers 17 residues. The V gene's germline CDR1 is MNHEY and CDR2 SMNVEV (reference sequence). Trimming took 8 bases from V and 2 from J, leaving 24 bases between them. The DNA of the CDR3 is TGTGCCAGCCTTACAACTCTCACCGAGGGTACAAACTATGGCTACACCTTC. This encodes CASLTTLTEGTNYGYTF.

This clonotype was observed many times. The rearrangement joins TRBV27 to TRBJ1-5; 11 positions match TRBD1. Trimming removed 4 bases from V and 4 bases from J; junction bases left unmatched: 3. Germline V gene sequence: CDR1 MNHEY, CDR2 SMNVEV (reference sequence). CDR3 size: 15 residues. Written as DNA, the CDR3 is TGTGCCAGCAGTTCAGGGACAGGGGGTAATCAGCCCCAGCATTTT. Translated, it gives CASSSGTGGNQPQHF.

This clonotype has a handful of counts. The CDR3 loop reads CSASAGQGIYEQYF. DNA for the CDR3: TGCAGTGCTAGCGCGGGACAGGGGATTTACGAGCAGTACTTC. V is TRBV20-1 and J is TRBJ2-7; 10 positions match TRBD1. V lost 3 bases to trimming and J lost 4 bases; unmatched junction nucleotides: 6. The CDR3 loop spans 14 amino acids. Germline V gene lookup returns CDR1 DFQATT and CDR2 SNEGSKA (reference sequence).